These 28 T cell receptor beta chains originate from one sample sequenced in a study of CD8 T cells in Susac syndrome. A quantity of roughly 0.5 to 1 ug RNA underwent reverse transcription using random hexamers. TCRdb analysed the immunoSEQ multiplex PCR reads with MiXCR anew, one entry per CDR3 protein. This repertoire shows 150,000 to 180,000 distinct CDR3 sequences, around 95% found once; its top ten account for about 0.15%. Sequenced material: CD8+ T cells from PBMCs. All receptors come from a human donor with multiple sclerosis.

The chain joins TRBV29-1 to TRBJ1-6; 10 nucleotides line up with TRBD1. Per the germline V gene, CDR1 is SQVTM and CDR2 is ANQGSEA. The CDR3 contains 16 residues. J lost 9 bases, V lost 6 bases, and 14 bases had no gene match. The CDR3 coding sequence is TGCAGCGTCGTTGAAGGGGATGGGACAGGGGTTTCACCCCTCCACTTT. This encodes CSVVEGDGTGVSPLHF.

V usage is TRBV5-1 and J usage is TRBJ2-2; 10 bases are a match to TRBD1. Germline assignment: CDR1 SGHRS and CDR2 YFSETQ. Germline trimming cut 2 bases from V and 7 bases from J; bases unmatched to any gene: 8. This CDR3 is built from 16 residues. The CDR3 region has the DNA TGCGCCAGCAGCTTTACCGGGACAGGGGATGTCGGGGAGCTGTTTTTT. Residues: CASSFTGTGDVGELFF.

This sequence joins TRBV15 and TRBJ1-1, with D perhaps TRBD1 (6 bases). Germline CDR1 reads LNHNV; CDR2 reads YYDKDF (reference sequence). V was cut by 3 bases and J by 2 bases, with 7 bases left in between. The CDR3 spans 13 residues. CDR3 nucleotide sequence: TGTGCCACCAGCAGGGACAGTAACACTGAAGCTTTCTTT. It is translated as CATSRDSNTEAFF.

The chain has TRBV24-1 and TRBJ2-3; TRBD2 might be the D (7 bases). CDR3 length equals 15 residues. The germline V and J ends were trimmed by 4 bases and 1 base, with 11 bases remaining between them. Germline V CDR1 and CDR2: KGHDR, SFDVKD. CDR3 region: CATSDSGGGTDTQYF. For the CDR3, the DNA is TGTGCCACCAGTGACTCGGGGGGCGGCACAGATACGCAGTATTTT.

The chain uses TRBV12-3 or TRBV12-4 and TRBJ2-1, with 11 nucleotides matching TRBD1. V shed 3 bases and J 7 bases; nucleotides not matched to a gene: 2. The length of the CDR3 is 14 residues. The CDR3, as DNA: TGTGCCAGCAGTTTCGGGACAGGGGGTAATGAGCAGTTCTTC. It is translated as CASSFGTGGNEQFF.

The chain combines TRBV12-3 or TRBV12-4 with TRBJ1-4; TRBD1 is a possible D gene (5 bases). The CDR3 extends over 15 amino acids. V was cut by 5 bases and J by 2 bases, with 12 bases left in between. This chain's CDR3 is CASSPGGGTNEKLFF. CDR3 in DNA: TGTGCCAGCAGTCCTGGGGGAGGCACTAATGAAAAACTGTTTTTT.

The CDR3 sequence is CASSQDFGSYNEQFF. Here the CDR3 DNA reads TGCGCCAGCAGCCAAGATTTCGGCTCCTACAATGAGCAGTTCTTC. The rearrangement uses TRBV4-1 and TRBJ2-1; D remains ambiguous. Germline V gene lookup returns CDR1 MGHRA and CDR2 YSYEKL. This CDR3 has 15 amino acids. Trimming cost V 0 bases and J 0 bases, with 6 bases left between them.

A note on this clonotype: At one end the junction does not follow the germline gene, possibly because of a read error. V usage is TRBV10-3 and J usage is TRBJ2-3, with 7 bases that match TRBD1. Germline-derived CDR1 and CDR2 are ENHRY and SYGVKD. The CDR3 covers 12 residues. The CDR3 spells CAIRGGTDTQFF. CDR3 in DNA: TGTGCCATCAGAGGGGGCACAGATACGCAGTTTTTT.

This chain joins TRBV4-1 and TRBJ1-2, with D uncertain. The CDR3 covers 11 residues. The V and J ends lost 9 bases and 4 bases respectively, with 9 bases between them. The germline CDR1 and CDR2 sequences are MGHRA and YSYEKL. The chain's CDR3 is CASPWIYGYTF. The CDR3 nucleotides read TGCGCCAGTCCCTGGATCTATGGCTACACCTTC.

V usage is TRBV27 and J usage is TRBJ1-1; no clear D. The germline V gene has CDR1 MNHEY and CDR2 SMNVEV (reference sequence). The V gene lost 6 bases and the J gene lost 5 bases, with 16 bases spanning the gap. The CDR3 is 14 amino acids. CDR3 nucleotides: TGTGCCAGCAGCCCGATAGACCGGGCGACTGAAGCTTTCTTT. Translated: CASSPIDRATEAFF.

The chain carries TRBV9 and TRBJ2-7; maybe TRBD1 (5 bases). Germline V gene data show CDR1 as SGDLS and CDR2 as YYNGEE. V was clipped by 4 bases and J by 4 bases, with 21 bases between them. The CDR3 contains 16 residues. In nucleotides, the CDR3 is TGTGCCAGCAGCTCGAGGCCAGGGTCCCCGGCTTACGAGCAGTACTTC. Translating it yields CASSSRPGSPAYEQYF.

This chain joins TRBV29-1 and TRBJ2-1; D is ambiguous. The CDR3 is 15 residues long. The germline V gene has CDR1 SQVTM and CDR2 ANQGSEA. The ends were cut back, 4 bases at V and 0 bases at J, with 13 bases in the middle. The CDR3 loop reads CSVVNVHVSYNEQFF. The CDR3, as DNA: TGCAGCGTTGTGAATGTGCACGTCTCCTACAATGAGCAGTTCTTC.

This chain joins TRBV4-1 and TRBJ2-1, with a tentative D call TRBD2 (6 bases). The CDR3 consists of 15 residues. V was cut by 1 base and J by 6 bases, with 13 bases left in between. CDR1 MGHRA and CDR2 YSYEKL come from the germline V gene. CDR3 sequence reads: CASSQVVGGRNEQFF. The CDR3 DNA follows: TGCGCCAGCAGCCAAGTTGTGGGAGGACGCAATGAGCAGTTCTTC.

CDR3 protein: CASSLTVGGLNSNQPQHF. The CDR3 DNA follows: TGTGCCAGCAGCTTAACGGTTGGGGGGCTTAATAGCAATCAGCCCCAGCATTTT. The chain employs TRBV7-6 and TRBJ1-5; TRBD1 might be the D (6 bases). The length of the CDR3 is 18 residues. V was cut by 2 bases and J by 0 bases, with 17 bases left in between. Per the germline V gene, CDR1 is SGHVS and CDR2 is FNYEAQ. The full variable domain, its missing parts supplied by reference TRBV7-6 and TRBJ1-5, is GAGVSQSPRYKVTKRGQDVALRCDPISGHVSLYWYRQALGQGPEFLTYFNYEAQQDKSGLPNDRFSAERPEGSISTLTIQRTEQRDSAMYRCASSLTVGGLNSNQPQHFGDGTRLSIL.

The chain has TRBV12-3 or TRBV12-4 and TRBJ1-1; 8 nucleotides agree with TRBD1. CDR3 length: 15 amino acids. Trimming took 6 bases from V and 5 from J; bases not matched to a gene: 11. The CDR3 nucleotides are TGTGCCAGCAGCCCTCCCGGGACAGGTCCGACTGAAGCTTTCTTT. The encoded protein is CASSPPGTGPTEAFF.

CDR3 DNA: TGTGCCAGCAGCCCCAGGGGGGTTCACTATGGCTACACCTTC. This codes for CASSPRGVHYGYTF. The rearrangement links TRBV3-1 to TRBJ1-2; the match to TRBD1 covers 7 bases. This CDR3 has 14 residues. Per germline, CDR1 LGHDT and CDR2 YNNKEL (reference sequence). After removal of 4 bases from V and 3 bases from J, the junction contained 5 bases not matched to a gene.

V is TRBV15 and J is TRBJ2-7; possibly TRBD2 for D (6 bases). V was cut by 0 bases and J by 3 bases, with 12 bases left in between. The CDR3 totals 15 residues. Germline lookup yields CDR1 LNHNV and CDR2 YYDKDF (reference sequence). The CDR3: CATSRDGGIGYEQYF. For the CDR3, the DNA is TGTGCCACCAGCAGAGATGGGGGGATCGGCTACGAGCAGTACTTC.

The rearrangement uses TRBV7-6 and TRBJ1-2; 9 bases align to TRBD1. Germline lookup yields CDR1 SGHVS and CDR2 FNYEAQ. The CDR3 is made up of 14 amino acids. V lost 7 bases to trimming and J lost 3 bases; unmatched junction nucleotides: 6. The CDR3 coding sequence is TGTGCCAGCACCATGGGGACAGGGTACTATGGCTACACCTTC. It encodes CASTMGTGYYGYTF.

CDR3 in amino acids: CASSAQTRYNEQFF. The CDR3 DNA is TGTGCCAGCAGTGCCCAGACACGTTACAATGAGCAGTTCTTC. The rearrangement uses TRBV25-1 and TRBJ2-1; D is uncertain. Trimming left V 4 bases short and J 4 bases short, with 11 bases between. There are 14 residues in the CDR3. CDR1 is MGHDK, CDR2 SYGVNS, per germline. Filled out from reference TRBV25-1 and TRBJ2-1, the complete variable domain reads EADIYQTPRYLVIGTGKKITLECSQTMGHDKMYWYQQDPGMELHLIHYSYGVNSTEKGDLSSESTVSRIRTEHFPLTLESARPSHTSQYLCASSAQTRYNEQFFGPGTRLTVL.

The chain is built from TRBV11-2 and TRBJ2-7, with unresolved D. The CDR3 has 13 amino acids. CDR1 SGHAT and CDR2 FQNNGV come from the germline V gene. Between the trimmed V and J ends, which lost 4 bases and 7 bases, there was a span of 14 bases. CDR3 residues: CASSWTVFEEQYV. CDR3 DNA: TGTGCCAGCAGCTGGACCGTGTTTGAAGAGCAGTACGTC.

This rearrangement joins TRBV6-6 to TRBJ2-5, with 7 bases identical to TRBD2. The CDR3 runs 15 residues. Germline V gene lookup returns CDR1 MNHNY and CDR2 SVGAGI (reference sequence). Trimming cost V 1 base and J 2 bases; bases outside gene matches: 4. CDR3 amino acids: CASSYWTRGQETQYF. DNA of the CDR3: TGTGCCAGCAGTTACTGGACTAGGGGACAAGAGACCCAGTACTTC.

The V and J genes are TRBV20-1 and TRBJ2-7; D gene uncertain. The CDR3 runs 14 residues. V dropped 4 bases and J dropped 5 bases, with 18 bases sitting between them. CDR1 DFQATT and CDR2 SNEGSKA come from the germline V gene (reference sequence). CDR3 nucleotides: TGCAGTGCTAATTCGCCCCCCATCGAGGACGAGCAGTACTTC. The encoded protein is CSANSPPIEDEQYF.

This clonotype was picked up one time. This sequence joins TRBV20-1 and TRBJ1-1; TRBD1 aligns across 7 bases. CDR1 DFQATT and CDR2 SNEGSKA come from the germline V gene (reference sequence). Trimming removed 4 bases from V and 4 bases from J; junction bases left unmatched: 15. This CDR3 contains 16 residues. For the CDR3, the DNA is TGCAGTGCTAAAGGGCCCAAGGACAGGCTGGTCACTGAAGCTTTCTTT. This codes for CSAKGPKDRLVTEAFF.

The genes are TRBV9 and TRBJ2-3; 10 nucleotides match TRBD2. Unmatched junction bases numbered 3, after V lost 4 bases and J lost 1 base. This CDR3 spans 15 amino acids. Per the germline V gene, CDR1 is SGDLS and CDR2 is YYNGEE. CDR3 bases: TGTGCCAGCAGCTCCGGGACTAGCGGCACAGATACGCAGTATTTT. Protein product: CASSSGTSGTDTQYF.

The chain recombines TRBV9 with TRBJ2-1; D unresolved. CDR1 is SGDLS, CDR2 YYNGEE, per germline. V lost 5 bases and J 6 bases, leaving 9 bases between the germline ends. This CDR3 is built from 12 residues. The DNA of the CDR3 is TGTGCCAGCAGGGACGACACCAATGAGCAGTTCTTC. Translating gives CASRDDTNEQFF.

This clonotype has only one observation. The V call is TRBV29-1, the J call TRBJ2-5; TRBD1 matches at 7 bases. Germline loops: CDR1 SQVTM, CDR2 ANQGSEA. The CDR3 is 12 residues long. The V gene end was trimmed by 7 bases and the J gene end by 0 bases; junction bases not matched to a gene: 2. In DNA form, the CDR3 reads TGCAGCGCTGACAGGGACCAAGAGACCCAGTACTTC. Translated: CSADRDQETQYF.

The chain employs TRBV20-1 and TRBJ2-3; the match to TRBD2 covers 13 bases. V shed 5 bases, J shed 3 bases, and the junction held 5 bases outside the gene matches. CDR1 and CDR2 (germline): DFQATT, SNEGSKA (reference sequence). CDR3 length: 15 residues. CDR3 DNA: TGCAGTGCTTCTCGACTAGCGGGGGGAACAGATACGCAGTATTTT. Amino acid sequence: CSASRLAGGTDTQYF.

The rearrangement joins TRBV29-1 to TRBJ2-7; D remains unclear. Trimming removed 0 bases at V and 3 bases at J, with 15 bases between. Germline V gene lookup returns CDR1 SQVTM and CDR2 ANQGSEA. This CDR3 contains 15 residues. The CDR3 loop reads CSVEEGQSLFYEQYF. In DNA, the CDR3 is TGCAGCGTTGAAGAAGGGCAGTCACTATTCTACGAGCAGTACTTC.